The clone carrying this TCR beta chain showed up just once. The sample is drawn from a study of blood T cell repertoires in COVID-19. The V and J ends lost 3 bases and 5 bases, in that order; junction bases with no gene match: 5. This CDR3 spans 14 amino acids. Germline CDR1 is SGHAT and CDR2 is FQNNGV. Here immunoSEQ multiplex PCR was the method, and the copy in TCRdb shows in-frame clones only, minus some. The table has a few hundred thousand clones, approximately 82% seen once. The chain couples TRBV11-2 to TRBJ2-5; 8 bases are shared with TRBD2. Specimen: peripheral blood. The receptor's source is a man in his fifties or sixties with active or convalescent COVID-19. The CDR3 nucleotides read TGTGCCAGCAGCTTCGCGGGGGGCCGGGAGACCCAGTACTTC. Its translation is CASSFAGGRETQYF.